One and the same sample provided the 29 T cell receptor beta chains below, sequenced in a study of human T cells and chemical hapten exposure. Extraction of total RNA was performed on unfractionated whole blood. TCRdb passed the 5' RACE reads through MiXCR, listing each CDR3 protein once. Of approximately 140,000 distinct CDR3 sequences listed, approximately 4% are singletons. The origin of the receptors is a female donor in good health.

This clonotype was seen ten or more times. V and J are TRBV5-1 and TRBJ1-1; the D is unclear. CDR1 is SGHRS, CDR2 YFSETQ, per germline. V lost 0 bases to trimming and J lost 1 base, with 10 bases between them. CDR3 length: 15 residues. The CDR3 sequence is CASSLEVTGNTEAFF. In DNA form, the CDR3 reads TGCGCCAGCAGCTTGGAGGTGACGGGGAACACTGAAGCTTTCTTT.

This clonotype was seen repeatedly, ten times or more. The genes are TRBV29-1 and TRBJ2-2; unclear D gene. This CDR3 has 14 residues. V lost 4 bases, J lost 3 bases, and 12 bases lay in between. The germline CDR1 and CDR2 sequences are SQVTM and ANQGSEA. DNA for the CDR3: TGCAGCGTTGTCGCTAGTATTGACACCGGGGAGCTGTTTTTT. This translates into CSVVASIDTGELFF.

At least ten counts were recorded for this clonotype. The CDR3: CASRGYTEAFF. The CDR3 region has the DNA TGTGCCAGCCGGGGCTACACTGAAGCTTTCTTT. The rearrangement links TRBV28 to TRBJ1-1; D possibly corresponds to TRBD1 (5 bases). This CDR3 spans 11 amino acids. Trimming shortened V by 8 bases and J by 3 bases, and 7 bases separated the two germline ends. Germline assignment: CDR1 MDHEN and CDR2 SYDVKM. Full variable domain (missing parts from reference TRBV28 and TRBJ1-1): DVKVTQSSRYLVKRTGEKVFLECVQDMDHENMFWYRQDPGLGLRLIYFSYDVKMKEKGDIPEGYSVSREKKERFSLILESASTNQTSMYLCASRGYTEAFFGQGTRLTVV.

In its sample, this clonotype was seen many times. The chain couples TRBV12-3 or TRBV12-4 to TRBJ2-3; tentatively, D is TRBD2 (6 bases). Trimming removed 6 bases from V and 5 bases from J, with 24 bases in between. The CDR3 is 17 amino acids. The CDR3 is CASSARRDSGPIDTQYF. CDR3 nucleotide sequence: TGTGCCAGCAGCGCCCGCCGGGACTCAGGACCAATAGATACGCAGTATTTT.

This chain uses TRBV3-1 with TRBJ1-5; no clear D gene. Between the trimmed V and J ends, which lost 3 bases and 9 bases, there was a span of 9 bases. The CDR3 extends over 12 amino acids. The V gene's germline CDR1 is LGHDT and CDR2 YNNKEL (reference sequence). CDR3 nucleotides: TGTGCCAGCAGCCATGGCCGGGGGCCCCAGCATTTT. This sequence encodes CASSHGRGPQHF.

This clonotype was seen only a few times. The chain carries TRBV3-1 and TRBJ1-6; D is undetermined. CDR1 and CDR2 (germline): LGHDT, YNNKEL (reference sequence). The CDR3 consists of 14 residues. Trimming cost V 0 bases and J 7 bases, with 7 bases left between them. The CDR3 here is CASSQEVGNSPLHF. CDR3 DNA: TGTGCCAGCAGCCAAGAAGTCGGGAATTCACCCCTCCACTTT.

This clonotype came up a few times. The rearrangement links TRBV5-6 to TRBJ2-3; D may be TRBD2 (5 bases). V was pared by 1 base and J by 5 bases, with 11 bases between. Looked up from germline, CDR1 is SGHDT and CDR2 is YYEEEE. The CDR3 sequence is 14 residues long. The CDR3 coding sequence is TGTGCCAGCAGCTTGAGTGGGAGTCGAGATACGCAGTATTTT. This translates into CASSLSGSRDTQYF.

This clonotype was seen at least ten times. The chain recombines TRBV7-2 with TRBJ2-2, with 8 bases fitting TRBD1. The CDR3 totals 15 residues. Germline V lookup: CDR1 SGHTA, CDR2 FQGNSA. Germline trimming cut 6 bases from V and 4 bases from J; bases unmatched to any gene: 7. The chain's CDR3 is CASSSTGGRTGELFF. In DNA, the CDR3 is TGTGCCAGCAGTTCCACAGGGGGGCGCACCGGGGAGCTGTTTTTT.

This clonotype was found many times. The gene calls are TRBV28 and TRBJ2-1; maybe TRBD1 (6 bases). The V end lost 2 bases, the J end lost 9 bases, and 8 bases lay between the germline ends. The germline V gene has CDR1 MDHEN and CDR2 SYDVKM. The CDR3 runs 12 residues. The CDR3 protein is CASSLQGTEQFF. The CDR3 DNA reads TGTGCCAGCAGTTTACAGGGGACTGAGCAGTTCTTC.

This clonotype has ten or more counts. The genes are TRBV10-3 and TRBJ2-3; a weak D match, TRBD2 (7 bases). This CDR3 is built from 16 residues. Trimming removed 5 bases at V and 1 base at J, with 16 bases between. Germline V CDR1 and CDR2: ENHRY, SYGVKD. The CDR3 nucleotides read TGTGCCATCAGTCCATGGGGGGGGCTCGGCACAGATACGCAGTATTTT. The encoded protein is CAISPWGGLGTDTQYF.

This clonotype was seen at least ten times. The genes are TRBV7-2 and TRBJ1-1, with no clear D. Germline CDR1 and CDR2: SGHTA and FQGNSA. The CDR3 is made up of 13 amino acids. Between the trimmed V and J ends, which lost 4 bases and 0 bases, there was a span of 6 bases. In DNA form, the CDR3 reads TGTGCCAGCAGCTCCACCCTGAACACTGAAGCTTTCTTT. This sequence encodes CASSSTLNTEAFF.

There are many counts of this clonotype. The CDR3 sequence: CASSRPRNTEAFF. The CDR3 DNA follows: TGTGCCAGCAGCAGACCGAGAAACACTGAAGCTTTCTTT. The chain links TRBV6-5 to TRBJ1-1; D remains ambiguous. Germline CDR1 is MNHEY and CDR2 is SVGAGI. The CDR3 contains 13 residues. V was shortened by 6 bases and J by 2 bases, with 10 bases between the two germline ends.

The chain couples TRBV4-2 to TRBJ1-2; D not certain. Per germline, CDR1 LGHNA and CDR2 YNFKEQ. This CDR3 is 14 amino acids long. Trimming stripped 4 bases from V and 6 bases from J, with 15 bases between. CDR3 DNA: TGTGCCAGCAGCCTCACGAGGCCAGACAATGGCTACACCTTC. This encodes CASSLTRPDNGYTF.

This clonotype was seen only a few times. The chain's CDR3 is CASSIQGADPEAFF. The CDR3 DNA follows: TGTGCCAGCAGTATACAGGGGGCGGATCCTGAAGCTTTCTTT. This chain connects TRBV2 to TRBJ1-1; 9 bases align to TRBD1. The CDR3 is made up of 14 amino acids. In germline, CDR1 is SNHLY, CDR2 FYNNEI. J gave up 6 bases and V 5 bases, and 7 bases lay outside the gene matches.

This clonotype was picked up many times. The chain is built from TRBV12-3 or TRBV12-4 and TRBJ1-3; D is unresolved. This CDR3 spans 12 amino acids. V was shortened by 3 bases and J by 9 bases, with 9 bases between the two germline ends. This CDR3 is CASSFGVGTIYF. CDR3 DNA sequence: TGTGCCAGCAGTTTTGGCGTCGGCACCATATATTTT.

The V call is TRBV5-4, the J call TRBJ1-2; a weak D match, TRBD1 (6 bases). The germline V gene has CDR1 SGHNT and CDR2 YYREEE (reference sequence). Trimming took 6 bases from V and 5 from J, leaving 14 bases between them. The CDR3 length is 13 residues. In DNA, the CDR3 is TGTGCCAGCAAAGGGGGGGGCACGTATGGCTACACCTTC. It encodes CASKGGGTYGYTF.

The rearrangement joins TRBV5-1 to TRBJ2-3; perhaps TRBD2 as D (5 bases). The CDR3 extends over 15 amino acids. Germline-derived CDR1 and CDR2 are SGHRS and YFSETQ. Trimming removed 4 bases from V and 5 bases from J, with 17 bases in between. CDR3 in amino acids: CASSLDGVARDTQYF. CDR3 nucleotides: TGCGCCAGCAGCCTTGACGGGGTAGCACGAGATACGCAGTATTTT.

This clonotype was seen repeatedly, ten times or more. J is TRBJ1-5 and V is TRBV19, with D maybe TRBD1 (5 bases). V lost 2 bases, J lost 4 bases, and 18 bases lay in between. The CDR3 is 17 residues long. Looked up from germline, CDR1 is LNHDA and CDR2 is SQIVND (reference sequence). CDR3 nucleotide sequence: TGTGCCAGTAGTATATGGGCCTGGGGCAGGGTTAATCAGCCCCAGCATTTT. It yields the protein CASSIWAWGRVNQPQHF.

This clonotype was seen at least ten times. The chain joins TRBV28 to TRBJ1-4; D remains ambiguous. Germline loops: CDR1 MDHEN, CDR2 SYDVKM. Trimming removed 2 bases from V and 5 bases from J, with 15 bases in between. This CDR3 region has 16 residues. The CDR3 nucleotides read TGTGCCAGCAGTTTACAACACCTGTCCGGAAATGAAAAACTGTTTTTT. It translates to CASSLQHLSGNEKLFF.

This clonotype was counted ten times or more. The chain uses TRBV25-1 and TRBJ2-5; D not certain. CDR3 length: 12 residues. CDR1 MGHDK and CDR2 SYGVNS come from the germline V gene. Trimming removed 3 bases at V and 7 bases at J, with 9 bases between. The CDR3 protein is CASSDTVLTQYF. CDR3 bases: TGTGCCAGCAGTGACACGGTTTTGACCCAGTACTTC.

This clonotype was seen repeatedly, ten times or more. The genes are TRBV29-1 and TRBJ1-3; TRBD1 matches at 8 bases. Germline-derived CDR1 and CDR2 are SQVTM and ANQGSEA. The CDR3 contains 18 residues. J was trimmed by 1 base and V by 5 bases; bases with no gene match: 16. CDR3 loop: CSVLPGQADTRSGNTIYF. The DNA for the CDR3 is TGCAGCGTTTTACCGGGACAGGCGGATACGAGGTCTGGAAACACCATATATTTT.

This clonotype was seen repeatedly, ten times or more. CDR3 nucleotides: TGTGCCAGCAGAAAAGGGAGCATCCTAAGCACAGATACGCAGTATTTT. This sequence encodes CASRKGSILSTDTQYF. The genes are TRBV12-3 or TRBV12-4 and TRBJ2-3; D is perhaps TRBD2 (5 bases). This CDR3 has 16 amino acids. The V gene lost 6 bases and the J gene lost 0 bases, with 16 bases spanning the gap.

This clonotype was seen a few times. This CDR3 reads CASSWTAGPYNYGYTF. The DNA for the CDR3 is TGTGCCAGCAGCTGGACGGCGGGCCCTTACAACTATGGCTACACCTTC. The chain couples TRBV5-4 to TRBJ1-2; no definite D call. Germline V lookup: CDR1 SGHNT, CDR2 YYREEE (reference sequence). The V gene lost 3 bases and the J gene lost 2 bases, with 17 bases spanning the gap. The CDR3 spans 16 residues.

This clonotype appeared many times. Here the CDR3 DNA reads TGCAGTGCTAATAGACTAGCGGGGAACACAGATACGCAGTATTTT. Translated: CSANRLAGNTDTQYF. The chain has TRBV20-1 and TRBJ2-3, with 11 bases matching TRBD2. After removal of 4 bases from V and 2 bases from J, the junction contained 5 bases not matched to a gene. CDR1 is DFQATT, CDR2 SNEGSKA, per germline (reference sequence). The length of the CDR3 is 15 residues.

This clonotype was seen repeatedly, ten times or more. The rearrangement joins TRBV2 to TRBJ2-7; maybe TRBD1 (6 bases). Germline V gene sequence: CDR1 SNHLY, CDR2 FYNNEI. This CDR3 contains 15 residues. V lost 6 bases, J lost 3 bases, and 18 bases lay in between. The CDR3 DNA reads TGTGCCAGCAGGACTCCCGAAACAGGGAACTACGAGCAGTACTTC. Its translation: CASRTPETGNYEQYF.

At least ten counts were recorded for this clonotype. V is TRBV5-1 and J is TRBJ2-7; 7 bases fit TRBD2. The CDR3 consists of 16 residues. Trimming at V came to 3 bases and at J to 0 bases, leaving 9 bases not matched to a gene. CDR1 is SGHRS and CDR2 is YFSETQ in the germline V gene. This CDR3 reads CASSSLDGGYSYEQYF. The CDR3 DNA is TGCGCCAGCAGCTCCCTGGACGGGGGGTACTCCTACGAGCAGTACTTC.

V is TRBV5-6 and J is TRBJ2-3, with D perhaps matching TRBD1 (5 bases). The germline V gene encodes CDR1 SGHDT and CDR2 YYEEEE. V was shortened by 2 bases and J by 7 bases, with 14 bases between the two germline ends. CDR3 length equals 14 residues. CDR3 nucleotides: TGTGCCAGCAGCTTCCAGAACCAGGGTTATACGCAGTATTTT. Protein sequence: CASSFQNQGYTQYF.

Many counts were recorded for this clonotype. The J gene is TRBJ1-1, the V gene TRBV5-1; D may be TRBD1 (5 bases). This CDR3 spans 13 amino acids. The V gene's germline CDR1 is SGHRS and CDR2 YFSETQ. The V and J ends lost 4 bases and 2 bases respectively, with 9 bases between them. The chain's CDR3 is CASSEQDNTEAFF. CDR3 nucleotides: TGCGCCAGCAGCGAACAGGATAACACTGAAGCTTTCTTT.

CDR3 region: CASSLFSSQSNEKLFF. The CDR3 region has the DNA TGTGCCAGCAGTTTATTTAGTTCGCAGAGTAATGAAAAACTGTTTTTT. The V and J genes are TRBV27 and TRBJ1-4; D uncertain. The CDR3 is 16 residues long. CDR1 MNHEY and CDR2 SMNVEV come from the germline V gene (reference sequence). Trimming removed 1 base at V and 4 bases at J, with 13 bases between.